Presented here are 5 T cell receptor beta chains from one specimen sequenced in a study of cytomegalovirus exposure and HLA in healthy donors. Amplification used 60 Vbeta primers and 13 Jbeta primers. The repertoire was sequenced with immunoSEQ multiplex PCR; TCRdb's copy has only in-frame clones and lacks some. Of approximately 280,000 clones in the sample, approximately 90% were seen once. The sample comprised PBMCs. The receptors stem from a woman aged 18-29 years in good health and CMV-seronegative.

This clone was observed a handful of times. The chain joins TRBV10-1 to TRBJ2-7, with a weak D call TRBD1 (5 bases). The germline gives CDR1 WNHNN, CDR2 SYGVQD (reference sequence). This CDR3 spans 12 amino acids. Trimming left V 3 bases short and J 9 bases short, with 12 bases between. This chain's CDR3 is CASSDTGSWQYF. The DNA of the CDR3 is TGCGCCAGCAGTGATACAGGTTCGTGGCAGTACTTC.

This clone occurred once. The chain links TRBV2 to TRBJ1-1, with D tentatively TRBD1 (6 bases). CDR1 is SNHLY, CDR2 FYNNEI, per germline. The CDR3 extends over 13 amino acids. V was pared by 11 bases and J by 1 base, with 14 bases between. CDR3 loop: CAGEGEGNTEAFF. The CDR3 nucleotides read TGTGCCGGGGAGGGGGAGGGGAACACTGAAGCTTTCTTT.

This clone was recorded only once. The gene calls are TRBV18 and TRBJ1-1; 7 bases match TRBD1. The V and J ends lost 3 bases and 5 bases, in that order; junction bases with no gene match: 3. The CDR3 sequence is 13 residues long. Germline CDR1 reads KGHSH; CDR2 reads LQKENI. This CDR3 is CASSPRGLTEAFF. The CDR3 DNA follows: TGTGCCAGCTCACCGAGGGGGCTAACTGAAGCTTTCTTT.

This clone was seen a single time. The V call is TRBV29-1, the J call TRBJ2-7; D might be TRBD2 (6 bases). The germline V gene has CDR1 SQVTM and CDR2 ANQGSEA. Trimming took off 3 bases at V and 4 bases at J, with 16 bases between the two ends. The CDR3 runs 14 residues. The CDR3: CSVDGGLGSYEQYF. DNA of the CDR3: TGCAGCGTTGATGGAGGGTTAGGGTCGTACGAGCAGTACTTC.

The chain joins TRBV5-5 to TRBJ2-7, with 7 nucleotides matching TRBD1. V dropped 0 bases and J dropped 2; count of bases not matched to a gene: 2. Germline lookup yields CDR1 SGHKS and CDR2 YYEKEE (reference sequence). The CDR3 totals 14 residues. The CDR3 DNA reads as TGTGCCAGCAGCTTGGACCAGGGGGCCTACGAGCAGTACTTC. This codes for CASSLDQGAYEQYF.